This T cell receptor beta chain was sequenced in a study of blood T cell repertoires in COVID-19. On the study more broadly: Sites in the United States, Italy and Spain provided acute and convalescent COVID-19 samples.

Trimming removed 6 bases at V and 2 bases at J, with 12 bases between. From germline, CDR1 is MNHEY and CDR2 SVGAGI. The CDR3 covers 14 residues. Repertoires were generated with immunoSEQ multiplex PCR, while TCRdb's copy carries only in-frame clones and drops some. The table has under 300,000 clones, approximately 90% seen once. J is TRBJ2-3 and V is TRBV6-5; possible D gene TRBD2, 6 bases. The sequence was collected from a man younger than 40 who had recovered from COVID-19. Sequenced: peripheral blood. The CDR3 coding sequence is TGTGCCAGCAGGAGACTAGTTGCCACAGATACGCAGTATTTT. Translated: CASRRLVATDTQYF.